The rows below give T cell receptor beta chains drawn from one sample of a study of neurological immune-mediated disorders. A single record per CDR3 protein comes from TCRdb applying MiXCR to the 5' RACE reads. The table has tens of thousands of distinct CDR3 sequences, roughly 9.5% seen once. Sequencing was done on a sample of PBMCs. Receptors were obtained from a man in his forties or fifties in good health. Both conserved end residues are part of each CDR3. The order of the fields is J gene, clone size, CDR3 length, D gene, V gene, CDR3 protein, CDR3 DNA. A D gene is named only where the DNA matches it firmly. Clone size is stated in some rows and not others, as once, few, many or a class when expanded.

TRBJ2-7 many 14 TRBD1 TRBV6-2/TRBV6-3 CASRISGTGPKQYF TGTGCCAGCAGGATTTCCGGGACAGGACCAAAGCAGTACTTC
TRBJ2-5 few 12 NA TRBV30 CAWSRMEETQYF TGTGCCTGGAGTCGTATGGAAGAGACCCAGTACTTC
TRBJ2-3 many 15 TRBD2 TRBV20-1 CSARDAGGRTDTQYF TGCAGTGCTAGAGATGCGGGAGGGCGAACAGATACGCAGTATTTT
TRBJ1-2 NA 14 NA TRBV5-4 CASSLGQGIWGYTF TGTGCCAGCAGCTTGGGGCAGGGGATTTGGGGCTACACCTTC
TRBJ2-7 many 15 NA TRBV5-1 CASSLMHQGRDEQYF TGCGCCAGCAGCTTGATGCACCAGGGGAGGGACGAGCAGTACTTC
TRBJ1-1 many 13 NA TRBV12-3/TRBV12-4 CASSPWGNTEAFF TGTGCCAGCAGCCCTTGGGGGAACACTGAAGCTTTCTTT
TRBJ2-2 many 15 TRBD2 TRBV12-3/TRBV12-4 CASSPSGGNTGELFF TGTGCCAGCAGTCCTAGCGGGGGGAACACCGGGGAGCTGTTTTTT
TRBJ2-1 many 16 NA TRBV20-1 CSAKGAGEGSYNEQFF TGCAGTGCTAAGGGGGCGGGAGAGGGCTCCTACAATGAGCAGTTCTTC
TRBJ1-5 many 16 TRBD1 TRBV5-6 CASSVIGQGQEQPQHF TGTGCCAGCAGCGTGATAGGACAGGGTCAAGAGCAGCCCCAGCATTTT
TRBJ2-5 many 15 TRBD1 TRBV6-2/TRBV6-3 CASSPLGQVGETQYF TGTGCCAGCAGTCCCCTTGGACAGGTTGGAGAGACCCAGTACTTC
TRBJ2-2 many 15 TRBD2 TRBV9 CASSVAGREGGELFF TGTGCCAGCAGCGTAGCTGGACGGGAGGGCGGGGAGCTGTTTTTT
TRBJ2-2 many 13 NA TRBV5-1 CASNRELTGELFF TGCGCCAGCAACAGGGAACTTACCGGGGAGCTGTTTTTT
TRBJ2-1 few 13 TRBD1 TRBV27 CASSRTGKNEQFF TGTGCCAGCAGCAGGACAGGGAAGAATGAGCAGTTCTTC
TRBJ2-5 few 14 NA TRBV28 CASSASPSAETQYF TGTGCCAGCAGTGCCTCCCCCAGCGCAGAGACCCAGTACTTC
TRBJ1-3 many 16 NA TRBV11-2 CASSSYQGKKGNTIYF TGTGCCAGCAGCTCCTACCAGGGGAAGAAAGGAAACACCATATATTTT
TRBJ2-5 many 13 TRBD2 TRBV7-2 CASSPRGGETQYF TGTGCCAGCAGCCCCCGGGGGGGAGAGACCCAGTACTTC
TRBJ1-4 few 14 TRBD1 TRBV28 CASSWGRGREKLFF TGTGCCAGCAGTTGGGGCAGGGGGCGTGAAAAACTGTTTTTT
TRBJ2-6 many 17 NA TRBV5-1 CASSLIRTGIGANVLTF TGCGCCAGCAGCTTAATTAGAACAGGTATTGGGGCCAACGTCCTGACTTTC
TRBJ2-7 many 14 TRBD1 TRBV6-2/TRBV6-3 CASTPDRSMGEQYF TGTGCCAGCACTCCGGACAGGTCGATGGGGGAGCAGTACTTC
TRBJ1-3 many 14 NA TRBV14 CASSSRPGGNTIYF TGTGCCAGCAGCTCCCGACCAGGTGGAAACACCATATATTTT
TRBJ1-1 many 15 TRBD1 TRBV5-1 CASSRDQGGNTEAFF TGCGCCAGCAGCCGGGACCAGGGGGGGAACACTGAAGCTTTCTTT
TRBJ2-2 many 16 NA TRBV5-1 CASSLSPGPNTGELFF TGCGCCAGCAGCTTGTCCCCGGGGCCGAACACCGGGGAGCTGTTTTTT
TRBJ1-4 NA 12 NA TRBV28 CASQGTNEKLFF TGTGCCAGCCAGGGTACTAATGAAAAACTGTTTTTT
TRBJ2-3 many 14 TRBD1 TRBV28 CATRTGKDTDTQYF TGTGCCACCAGGACAGGGAAAGACACAGATACGCAGTATTTT
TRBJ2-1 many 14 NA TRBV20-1 CSARDGLARNEQFF TGCAGTGCTAGAGACGGGCTAGCGCGTAATGAGCAGTTCTTC
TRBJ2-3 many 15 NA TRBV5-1 CASSLADPRGDTQYF TGCGCCAGCAGCTTGGCCGACCCCCGGGGAGATACGCAGTATTTT
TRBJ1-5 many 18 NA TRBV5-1 CASSLDPRDGYSNQPQHF TGCGCCAGCAGCTTGGACCCCCGGGACGGTTATAGCAATCAGCCCCAGCATTTT
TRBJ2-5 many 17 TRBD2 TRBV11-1 CASSLALRLAAQETQYF TGTGCCAGCAGCTTAGCGCTCCGACTAGCAGCTCAAGAGACCCAGTACTTC
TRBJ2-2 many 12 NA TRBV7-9 CASSLEDGELFF TGTGCCAGCAGCTTAGAGGACGGGGAGCTGTTTTTT
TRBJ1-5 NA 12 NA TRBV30 CAWSGGNQPQHF TGTGCCTGGAGTGGAGGCAATCAGCCCCAGCATTTT
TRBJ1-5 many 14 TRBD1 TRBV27 CASSPGTGDQPQHF TGTGCCAGCAGTCCCGGGACAGGGGATCAGCCCCAGCATTTT
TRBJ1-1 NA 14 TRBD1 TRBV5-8 CASSHRQGLAEAFF TGTGCCAGCAGCCACAGACAGGGGTTAGCTGAAGCTTTCTTT
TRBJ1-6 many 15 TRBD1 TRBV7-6 CASSLTAGGISPLHF TGTGCCAGCAGCTTAACCGCAGGGGGCATCTCACCCCTCCACTTT
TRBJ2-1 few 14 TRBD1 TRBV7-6 CASSLGGTANEQFF TGTGCCAGCAGCTTAGGTGGGACAGCCAATGAGCAGTTCTTC
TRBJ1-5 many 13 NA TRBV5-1 CASAVAENQPQHF TGCGCCAGCGCCGTGGCCGAAAATCAGCCCCAGCATTTT
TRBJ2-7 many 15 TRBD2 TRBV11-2 CASSPRTSAAYEQYF TGTGCCAGCAGCCCCAGGACTAGCGCAGCCTACGAGCAGTACTTC
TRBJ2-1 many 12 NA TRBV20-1 CSASVPDREQFF TGCAGTGCTAGTGTCCCCGACCGGGAGCAGTTCTTC
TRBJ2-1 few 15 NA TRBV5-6 CASSQGWERVNEQFF TGTGCCAGCAGCCAAGGGTGGGAGCGGGTCAATGAGCAGTTCTTC
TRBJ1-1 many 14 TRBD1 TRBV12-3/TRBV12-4 CASSFRTGRAEAFF TGTGCCAGCAGTTTTAGGACAGGGAGGGCTGAAGCTTTCTTT